Presented here are 2 T cell receptor beta chains from one specimen sequenced in a study of T cell clonality in common variable immunodeficiency. Overall study findings and caveats: Common variable immunodeficiency TCR beta sequences reportedly had fewer deletions and N-nucleotide insertions.

Measured with immunoSEQ multiplex PCR; TCRdb has only the in-frame clones, and not every one. The sample contains over 25,000 clones, none occurring once; 29% lies in the top ten. No antigen has been assigned to these receptors. Sequenced: peripheral blood mononuclear cells. Receptor source: a human donor with common variable immunodeficiency.

Points on this clone: The CDR3 end lies 3 residues beyond the end of the read and is filled in from the germline J gene. The V gene is TRBV19, the J gene TRBJ1-1; TRBD1 might be the D (6 bases). The CDR3 is made up of 15 amino acids. The germline V gene has CDR1 LNHDA and CDR2 SQIVND (reference sequence). CDR3 sequence: CASSPTRGTPSRAFF. CDR3 bases read: TGTGCCAGTAGTCCCACCCGAGGGACACCCTCCCGA.

Many counts were recorded for this clone. The read stops 3 residues short of the end of the CDR3; the missing end is completed from the germline J gene. The chain couples TRBV6-2 or TRBV6-3 to TRBJ2-5; the D gene is possibly TRBD2 (5 bases). The germline CDR1 and CDR2 sequences are MNHEY and SVGEGT. The CDR3 is 14 residues long. The V end was cut by 3 bases, the J end by 1 base, with 9 bases between. Incomplete CDR3 DNA: TGTGCCAGCAGTTATGGCGGGCCCCAAGAGACC. Translation: CASSYGGPQET. The full CDR3 is CASSYGGPQETQYF.